The clone carrying this T cell receptor beta chain was seen more than once but under ten times. One entry per CDR3 protein, called by TCRdb with MiXCR from the PCR reads. The data contain roughly 9,800 distinct CDR3 sequences, approximately 28% of them singletons. The data stem from a study of immune characterization of retroperitoneal liposarcoma. Germline V gene data show CDR1 as MNHNS and CDR2 as SASEGT. This CDR3 is 11 amino acids long. Deletions cut 4 bases from V and 5 bases from J, with 3 bases between. Sequencing used tumor tissue. The chain links TRBV6-1 to TRBJ1-5; no reliable D call. The sequence was obtained from a male donor with retroperitoneal liposarcoma. Here the CDR3 reads CASSAYQPQHF. DNA for the CDR3: TGTGCCAGCAGTGCGTATCAGCCCCAGCATTTT.